The clone carrying this TCR beta chain was seen more than once but under ten times. This sample is drawn from a study of technical replicates of blood from several donors. The CDR3 runs 19 residues. The V gene's germline CDR1 is PRHDT and CDR2 FYEKMQ (reference sequence). V was cut by 5 bases and J by 3 bases, with 29 bases left in between. TCRdb's table, derived via immunoSEQ multiplex PCR, lists solely in-frame clones and lacks some. Counted here are some 80,000 clones, roughly 94% occurring once; the ten biggest clones make up 0.25% to 0.3%. Sequenced material: T cells isolated from PBMCs. This chain uses TRBV13 with TRBJ2-7, with a tentative D call TRBD1 (6 bases). This TCR was sampled from a human donor in good health. The DNA of the CDR3 is TGTGCCAGCAGCCTCTCCCTCGGCAGGGGAAACCCAATTAACTACGAGCAGTACTTC. Amino acid sequence: CASSLSLGRGNPINYEQYF.